This T cell receptor beta chain stems from a study of blood T cell repertoires in COVID-19. About the study: The cDNA or gDNA used as material had been derived from T cells, B-cell-depleted T cells, or PBMCs.

V lost 2 bases to trimming and J lost 2 bases, with 15 bases between them. Germline CDR1 LNHDA, CDR2 SQIVND (reference sequence). The CDR3 contains 16 residues. TCRdb keeps only in-frame clones here, not all; method: immunoSEQ multiplex PCR. The sample contains 100,000 to 150,000 clones, under 85% of which appear only once. The TCR comes from a man in his forties with active or convalescent COVID-19. The J gene is TRBJ2-5, the V gene TRBV19; D unclear. Sequencing was performed on peripheral blood. CDR3 bases: TGTGCCAGTAGTATAATCTCGGCAGGTTCACAAGAGACCCAGTACTTC. Translating it yields CASSIISAGSQETQYF.